Included here is one T cell receptor (beta chain) sequence, with context. The antigen is unknown. PCR primers comprised 60 Vbeta and 13 Jbeta primers. Clones were sequenced by immunoSEQ multiplex PCR, and TCRdb holds only the in-frame ones, with some missing. The sample includes some 200,000 clones, roughly 89% of them seen just once. The sample belongs to a study of cytomegalovirus exposure and HLA in healthy donors. Study findings and constraints: In vitro, three CMV-associated chains proved specific for CMV antigens. Cytomegalovirus-associated TCR beta chains were listed, numbering some 170. CMV serostatus was the only immune exposure information that was available.

The CDR3 spans 13 residues. Trimming pared 4 bases from V and 6 bases from J, leaving 13 bases between. Germline V gene data show CDR1 as MNHNS and CDR2 as SASEGT. The chain carries TRBV6-1 and TRBJ2-7, with D possibly being TRBD2 (5 bases). The sequencing sample was made of PBMCs. This TCR was recovered from a woman between 18 and 29 years old in good health and CMV-seronegative. The CDR3 is CASSVSARGEQYF. In nucleotides, the CDR3 is TGTGCCAGCAGTGTTAGTGCCCGGGGCGAGCAGTACTTC.